This TCR beta chain was found in a study of blood T cell repertoires in COVID-19. Study-wide context: Italy, Spain and the United States were the sources of the convalescent and acute COVID-19 samples. T cells, B-cell-depleted T cells, or PBMCs provided the cDNA or gDNA that served as material.

Profiling relied on immunoSEQ multiplex PCR, and the TCRdb table lists in-frame clones only, not all of them. The sample records 180,000 or so clones, around 89% being singletons. The V gene's germline CDR1 is SGDLS and CDR2 YYNGEE. The CDR3 length is 16 residues. V gave up 0 bases and J gave up 5 bases, with 12 bases separating them. Material: peripheral blood. The rearrangement joins TRBV9 to TRBJ1-6; no clear D gene. This TCR derives from a man aged 45 to 65 with acute or convalescent COVID-19. The CDR3 here is CASSVDRQRDNSPLHF. The DNA for the CDR3 is TGTGCCAGCAGCGTAGATCGGCAGCGTGATAATTCACCCCTCCACTTT.